The subject of this entry is one TCR beta chain. This record comes from a study of cytomegalovirus exposure and HLA in healthy donors. PCR employed 60 Vbeta and 13 Jbeta primers. Method: immunoSEQ multiplex PCR; TCRdb's copy keeps in-frame clones and lacks some. The sample carries 250,000 to 350,000 clones, about nine tenths recorded once. CDR1 is KGHSH, CDR2 LQKENI, per germline. The CDR3 totals 13 residues. With 5 bases removed from V and 9 bases from J, the gap between germline ends came to 17 bases. The receptor was isolated from a man aged 35 to 55 in good health and CMV-seropositive. The sequenced sample was PBMCs. The J gene is TRBJ2-7, the V gene TRBV18, with D perhaps matching TRBD2 (5 bases). CDR3 loop: CASSDSGPEGQYF. CDR3 nucleotide sequence: TGTGCCAGCTCAGACTCCGGGCCAGAGGGGCAGTACTTC.